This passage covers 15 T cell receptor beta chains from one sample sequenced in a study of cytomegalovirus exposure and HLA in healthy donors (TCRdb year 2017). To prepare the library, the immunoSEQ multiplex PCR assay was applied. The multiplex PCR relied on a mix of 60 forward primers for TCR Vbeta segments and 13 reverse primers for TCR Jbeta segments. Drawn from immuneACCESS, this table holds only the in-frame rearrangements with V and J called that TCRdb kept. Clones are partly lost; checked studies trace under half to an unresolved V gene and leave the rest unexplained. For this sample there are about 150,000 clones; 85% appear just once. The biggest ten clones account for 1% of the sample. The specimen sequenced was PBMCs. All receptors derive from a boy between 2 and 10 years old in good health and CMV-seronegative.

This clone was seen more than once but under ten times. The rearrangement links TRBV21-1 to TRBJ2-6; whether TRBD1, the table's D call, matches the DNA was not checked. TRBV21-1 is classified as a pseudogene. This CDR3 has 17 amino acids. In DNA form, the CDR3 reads TGTGCCAGCAGCAAAGAGCACAGGGGGTCTGGGGCCAACGTCCTGACTTTC. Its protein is CASSKEHRGSGANVLTF.

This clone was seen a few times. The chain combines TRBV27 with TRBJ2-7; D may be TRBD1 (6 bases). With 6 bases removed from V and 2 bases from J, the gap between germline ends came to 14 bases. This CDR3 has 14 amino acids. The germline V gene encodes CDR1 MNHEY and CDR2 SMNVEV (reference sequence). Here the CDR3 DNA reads TGTGCCAGCAGCCAGACAGGTCCCACCTACGAGCAGTACTTC. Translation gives CASSQTGPTYEQYF.

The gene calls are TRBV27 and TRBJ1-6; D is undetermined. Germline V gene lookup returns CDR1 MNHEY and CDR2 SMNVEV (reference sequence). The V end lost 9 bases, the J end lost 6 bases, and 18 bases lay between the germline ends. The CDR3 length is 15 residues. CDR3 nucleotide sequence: TGTGCCAGTGGGAGAGCGGTCCCGATTAATTCACCCCTCCACTTT. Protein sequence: CASGRAVPINSPLHF.

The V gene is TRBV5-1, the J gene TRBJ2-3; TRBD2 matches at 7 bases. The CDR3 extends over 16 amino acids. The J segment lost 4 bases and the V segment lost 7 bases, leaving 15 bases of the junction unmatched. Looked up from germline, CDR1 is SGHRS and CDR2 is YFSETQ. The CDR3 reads CASAPVGGRKADTQYF. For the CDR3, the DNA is TGCGCCAGCGCACCCGTCGGCGGGAGAAAGGCAGATACGCAGTATTTT.

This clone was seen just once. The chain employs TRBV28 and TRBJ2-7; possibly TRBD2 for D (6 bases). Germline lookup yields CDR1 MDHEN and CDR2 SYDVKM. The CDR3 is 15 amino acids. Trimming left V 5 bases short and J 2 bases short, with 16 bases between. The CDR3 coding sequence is TGTGCCAGCAGTGCAACTAGCTGGAATACCTACGAGCAGTACTTC. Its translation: CASSATSWNTYEQYF.

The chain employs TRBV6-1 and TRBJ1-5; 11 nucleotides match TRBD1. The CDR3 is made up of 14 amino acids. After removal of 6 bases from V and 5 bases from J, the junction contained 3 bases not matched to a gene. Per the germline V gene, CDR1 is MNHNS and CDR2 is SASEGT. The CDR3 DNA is TGTGCCAGCAGGGACAGGGGGCGGGATCAGCCCCAGCATTTT. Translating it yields CASRDRGRDQPQHF.

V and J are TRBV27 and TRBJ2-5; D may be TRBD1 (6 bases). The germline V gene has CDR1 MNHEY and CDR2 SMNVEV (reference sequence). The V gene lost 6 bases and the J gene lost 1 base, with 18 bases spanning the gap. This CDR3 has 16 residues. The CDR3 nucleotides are TGTGCCAGCAGCCCAATCGGGACATCCAGCCAAGAGACCCAGTACTTC. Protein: CASSPIGTSSQETQYF.

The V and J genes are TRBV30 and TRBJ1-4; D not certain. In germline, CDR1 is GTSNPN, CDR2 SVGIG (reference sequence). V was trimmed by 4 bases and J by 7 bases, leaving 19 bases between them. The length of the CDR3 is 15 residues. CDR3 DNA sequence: TGTGCCTGGACTCCGCCGCCCGGGGAGAGTGAAAAACTGTTTTTT. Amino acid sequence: CAWTPPPGESEKLFF.

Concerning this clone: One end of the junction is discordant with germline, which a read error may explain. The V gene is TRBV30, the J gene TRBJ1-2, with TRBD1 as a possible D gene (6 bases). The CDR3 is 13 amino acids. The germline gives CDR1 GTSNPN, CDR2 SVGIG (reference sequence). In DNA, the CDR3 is TGTGCCCGGAGTACCCCCGGGGGGCTGGGCTACACCTTC. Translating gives CARSTPGGLGYTF.

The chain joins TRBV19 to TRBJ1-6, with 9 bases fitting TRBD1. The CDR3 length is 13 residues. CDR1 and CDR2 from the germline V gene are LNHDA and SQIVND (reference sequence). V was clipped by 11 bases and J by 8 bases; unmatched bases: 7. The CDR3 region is CAARGQGDSPLHF. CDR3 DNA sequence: TGTGCCGCCCGGGGACAGGGCGATTCACCCCTCCACTTT. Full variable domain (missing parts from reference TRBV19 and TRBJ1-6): DGGITQSPKYLFRKEGQNVTLSCEQNLNHDAMYWYRQDPGQGLRLIYYSQIVNDFQKGDIAEGYSVSREKKESFPLTVTSAQKNPTAFYLCAARGQGDSPLHFGNGTRLTVT.

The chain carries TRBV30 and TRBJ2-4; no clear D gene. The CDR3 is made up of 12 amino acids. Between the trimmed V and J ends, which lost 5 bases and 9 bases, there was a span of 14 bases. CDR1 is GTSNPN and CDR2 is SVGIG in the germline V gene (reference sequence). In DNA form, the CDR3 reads TGTGCCTGGGCCCGAGCCCTTGGCATTCAGTACTTC. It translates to CAWARALGIQYF. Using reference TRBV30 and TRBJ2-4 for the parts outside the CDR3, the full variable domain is SQTIHQWPATLVQPVGSPLSLECTVEGTSNPNLYWYRQAAGRGLQLLFYSVGIGQISSEVPQNLSASRPQDRQFILSSKKLLLSDSGFYLCAWARALGIQYFGAGTRLSVL.

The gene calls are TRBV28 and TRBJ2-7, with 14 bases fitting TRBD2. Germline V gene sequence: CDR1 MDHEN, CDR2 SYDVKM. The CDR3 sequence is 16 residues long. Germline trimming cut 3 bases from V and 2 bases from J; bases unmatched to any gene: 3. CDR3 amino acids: CASSLRTSGRPYEQYF. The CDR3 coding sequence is TGTGCCAGCAGTTTGAGGACTAGCGGGAGGCCCTACGAGCAGTACTTC. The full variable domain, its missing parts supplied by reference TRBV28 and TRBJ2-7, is DVKVTQSSRYLVKRTGEKVFLECVQDMDHENMFWYRQDPGLGLRLIYFSYDVKMKEKGDIPEGYSVSREKKERFSLILESASTNQTSMYLCASSLRTSGRPYEQYFGPGTRLTVT.

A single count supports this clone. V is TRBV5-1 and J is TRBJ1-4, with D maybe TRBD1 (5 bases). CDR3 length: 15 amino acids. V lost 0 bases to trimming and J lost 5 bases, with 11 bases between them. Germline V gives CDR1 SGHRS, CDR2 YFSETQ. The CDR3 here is CASSLEGAGNEKLFF. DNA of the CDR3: TGCGCCAGCAGCTTGGAAGGCGCAGGGAATGAAAAACTGTTTTTT.

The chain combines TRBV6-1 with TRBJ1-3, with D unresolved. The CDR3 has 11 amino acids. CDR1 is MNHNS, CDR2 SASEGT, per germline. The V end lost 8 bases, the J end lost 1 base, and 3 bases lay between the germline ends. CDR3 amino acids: CASQSGNTIYF. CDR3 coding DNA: TGTGCCAGCCAATCTGGAAACACCATATATTTT.

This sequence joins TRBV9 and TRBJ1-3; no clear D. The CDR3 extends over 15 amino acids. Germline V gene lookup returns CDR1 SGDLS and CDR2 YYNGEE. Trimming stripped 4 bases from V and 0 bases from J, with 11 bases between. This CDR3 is CASSPYTDSGNTIYF. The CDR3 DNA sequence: TGTGCCAGCAGCCCCTATACTGACTCTGGAAACACCATATATTTT.